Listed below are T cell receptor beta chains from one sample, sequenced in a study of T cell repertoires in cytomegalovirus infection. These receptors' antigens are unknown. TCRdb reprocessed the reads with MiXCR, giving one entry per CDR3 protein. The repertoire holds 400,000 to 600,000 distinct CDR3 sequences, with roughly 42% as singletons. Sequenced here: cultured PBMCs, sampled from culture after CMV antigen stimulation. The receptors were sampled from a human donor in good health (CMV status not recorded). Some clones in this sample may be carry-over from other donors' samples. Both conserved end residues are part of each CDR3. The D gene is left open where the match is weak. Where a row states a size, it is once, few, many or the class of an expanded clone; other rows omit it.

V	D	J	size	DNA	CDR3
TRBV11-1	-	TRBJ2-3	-	TGTGCCAGCAGCGGGCACAGCGCAGATACGCAGTATTTT	CASSGHSADTQYF
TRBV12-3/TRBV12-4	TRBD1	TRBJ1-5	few	TGTGCCAGCAGTGACAGGGTTAGTCAGCCCCAGCATTTT	CASSDRVSQPQHF
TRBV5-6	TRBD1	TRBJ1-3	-	TGTGCCAGCAGGCGGGACAGGGGTGATCTTTCTGGAAACACCATATATTTT	CASRRDRGDLSGNTIYF
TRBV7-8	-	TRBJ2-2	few	TGTGCCAGCAGCTTACGACAGAACACCGGGGAGCTGTTTTTT	CASSLRQNTGELFF
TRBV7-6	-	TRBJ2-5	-	TGTGCCAGCAGCTTAGAACTAGCAAGGGAGACCCAGTACTTC	CASSLELARETQYF
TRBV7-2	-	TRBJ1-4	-	TGTGCCAGCAGCCCAAACCGGGCCAGCGAAAAACTGTTTTTT	CASSPNRASEKLFF
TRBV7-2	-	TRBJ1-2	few	TGTGCCAGCAGCTCCGGGCGGTGGTATGGCTACACCTTC	CASSSGRWYGYTF
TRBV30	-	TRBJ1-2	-	TGTGCCTGGAGTGTAGGGCAGGACTCCTATGGCTACACCTTC	CAWSVGQDSYGYTF
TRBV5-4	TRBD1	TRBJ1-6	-	TGTGCCAGCCGGTTTTCAGGGGGTTCACCCCTCCACTTT	CASRFSGGSPLHF
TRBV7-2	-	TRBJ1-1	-	TGTGCCAGCAGCTTATTGCGGGGGTTGAACACTGAAGCTTTCTTT	CASSLLRGLNTEAFF
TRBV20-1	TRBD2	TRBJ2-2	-	TGCAGTGCTCGTGGACTAGCGGGGGGGCCCGGCACCGGGGAGCTGTTTTTT	CSARGLAGGPGTGELFF
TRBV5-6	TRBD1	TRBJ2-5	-	TGTGCCAGCAGCTTGGGGGGGACAGGGGTCCAAGAGACCCAGTACTTC	CASSLGGTGVQETQYF
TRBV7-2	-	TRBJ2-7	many	TGTGCCAGCAGCTTAGTTCAGGGTCTGTCCTACGAGCAGTACTTC	CASSLVQGLSYEQYF
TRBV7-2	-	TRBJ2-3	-	TGTTCCAGCAGCTTAGATCAAGAGACGCAGTATTTT	CSSSLDQETQYF
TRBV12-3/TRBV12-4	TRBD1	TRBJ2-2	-	TGTGCCAGCAGTGAACAGGGGTACACCGGGGAGCTGTTTTTT	CASSEQGYTGELFF
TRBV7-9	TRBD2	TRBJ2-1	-	TGTGCCAGCAGGGGAGCACTAGCGATTATGAATGAGCAGTTCTTC	CASRGALAIMNEQFF
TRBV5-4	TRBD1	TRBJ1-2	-	TGTGCCAGCAGCTTGGAAAGGACAGGGGGCTCTGGCTACACCTTC	CASSLERTGGSGYTF
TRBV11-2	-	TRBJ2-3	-	TGTGCCAGCAGCTTTGTTTACACAGATACGCAGTATTTT	CASSFVYTDTQYF
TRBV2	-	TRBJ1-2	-	TGTGCCAGCAGTGACAGGCAGTCGTTCTATGGCTACACCTTC	CASSDRQSFYGYTF
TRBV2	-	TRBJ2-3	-	TGTGCCAGCACCGCTCTAAGCACAGATACGCAGTATTTT	CASTALSTDTQYF
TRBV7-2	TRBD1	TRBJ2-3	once	TGTGCCGGATCCGACAGGGATTACACAGATACGCAGTATTTT	CAGSDRDYTDTQYF
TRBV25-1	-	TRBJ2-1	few	TGTGCCAGCAGCTCGTCGGGTTCTCCGGGGGAATCCTACAATGAGCAGTTCTTC	CASSSSGSPGESYNEQFF
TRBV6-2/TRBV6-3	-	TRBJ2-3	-	TGTGCCAGCAGCTTGGAGGCCACAACAGATACGCAGTATTTT	CASSLEATTDTQYF
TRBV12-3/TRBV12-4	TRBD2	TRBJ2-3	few	TGTGCCAGCTCGAAACTAGCGGGGGGCACAGATACGCAGTATTTT	CASSKLAGGTDTQYF
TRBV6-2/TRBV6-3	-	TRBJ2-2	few	TGTGCCAGCAGTTACTACCCCCGAGGCAAGAACACCGGGGAGCTGTTTTTT	CASSYYPRGKNTGELFF
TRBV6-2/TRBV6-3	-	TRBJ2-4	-	TGTGCCAGCAGTGAATCGGTTAACTGGGGAAGGGATAACATTCAGTACTTC	CASSESVNWGRDNIQYF
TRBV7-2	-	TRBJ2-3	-	TGTGCCAGCAGCTTAGTGATGCGCACAGATACGCAGTATTTT	CASSLVMRTDTQYF
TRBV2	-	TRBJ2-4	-	TGTGCCAGCAGTGCGGGAAGCATAAACATTCAGTACTTC	CASSAGSINIQYF
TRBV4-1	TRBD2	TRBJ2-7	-	TGCGCCAGCAGCCAAGACCAGGGACTAGCGGACTCCTACGAGCAGTACTTC	CASSQDQGLADSYEQYF
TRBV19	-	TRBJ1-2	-	TGTGCCAGTAGTATTCGGGGGACCTATGGCTACACCTTC	CASSIRGTYGYTF
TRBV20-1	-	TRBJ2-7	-	TGCAGTGCTAGTCACCGGGTTGACCCCTACGAGCAGTACTTC	CSASHRVDPYEQYF
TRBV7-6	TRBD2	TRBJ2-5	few	TGTGCCAGCAGCTTCCGCTCGGGTAGCGGGAGGGAGACCCAGTACTTC	CASSFRSGSGRETQYF
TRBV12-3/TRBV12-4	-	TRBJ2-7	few	TGTGCCAGCAGTTTTGCAACCTACGAGCAGTACTTC	CASSFATYEQYF
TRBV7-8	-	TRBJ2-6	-	TGTGCCAGCAGCGGCTCCAAAACCGGGTTGCCCCTCTCTGGGGCCAACGTCCTGACTTTC	CASSGSKTGLPLSGANVLTF
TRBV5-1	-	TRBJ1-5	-	TGCGCCAGCAGCCCAGGGGTAGAACAGCCCCAGCATTTT	CASSPGVEQPQHF
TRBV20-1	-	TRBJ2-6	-	TGCAGTGCTAGAGATACCCCCCCCGGGTCCGGGGCCAACGTCCTGACTTTC	CSARDTPPGSGANVLTF
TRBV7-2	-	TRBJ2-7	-	TGTGCCAGCAGCTCCTCTGAGCACGAGCAGTACTTC	CASSSSEHEQYF
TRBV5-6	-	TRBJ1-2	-	TGTGCCAGCCGGGAAATCAGGAACTATGGCTACACCTTC	CASREIRNYGYTF
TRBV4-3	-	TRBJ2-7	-	TGCGCCAGCAGCCCCCTGCAATCCGATCCCTACGAGCAGTACTTC	CASSPLQSDPYEQYF
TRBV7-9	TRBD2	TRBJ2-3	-	TGTGCCAGCAGCTCTAGCGGGAGGGCCTCTACGCAGTATTTT	CASSSSGRASTQYF
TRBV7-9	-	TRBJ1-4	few	TGTGCCAGCAGGCCGACAGGTCGGGAAAAACTGTTTTTT	CASRPTGREKLFF
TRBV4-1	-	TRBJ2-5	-	TGCGCCAGCAGCCACCCCTTGGGGAGACGGGAGACCCAGTACTTC	CASSHPLGRRETQYF